Reported below is one T cell receptor beta chain. Its matching antigen is unknown. Researchers attached unique molecular identifiers to individual cDNA molecules. Each CDR3 protein is one row after TCRdb ran MiXCR on the 5' RACE reads. This table holds 100,000 to 150,000 distinct CDR3 sequences, about 15% found once. The sample belongs to a study of early T cells in non-severe SARS-CoV-2 infection. Turning to the study itself: From unsorted whole blood, bulk RNA was sequenced, and the chains remained unpaired. Study outcomes and limitations: Anti-spike CD8 responses were favored by VDJdb matching, which missed private and CD4 specificities.

Germline assignment: CDR1 MGHRA and CDR2 YSYEKL. This CDR3 is built from 17 residues. V shed 1 base and J shed 0 bases, with 12 bases lying between them. The sequenced material came from whole blood. The V call is TRBV4-1, the J call TRBJ2-2; possible D gene TRBD1, 5 bases. This TCR was sampled from an adult who was a healthcare worker with PCR-confirmed SARS-CoV-2 infection or an uninfected control (not recorded which). CDR3 sequence reads: CASSQVGRGANTGELFF. CDR3 nucleotide sequence: TGCGCCAGCAGCCAAGTAGGAAGGGGCGCGAACACCGGGGAGCTGTTTTTT.